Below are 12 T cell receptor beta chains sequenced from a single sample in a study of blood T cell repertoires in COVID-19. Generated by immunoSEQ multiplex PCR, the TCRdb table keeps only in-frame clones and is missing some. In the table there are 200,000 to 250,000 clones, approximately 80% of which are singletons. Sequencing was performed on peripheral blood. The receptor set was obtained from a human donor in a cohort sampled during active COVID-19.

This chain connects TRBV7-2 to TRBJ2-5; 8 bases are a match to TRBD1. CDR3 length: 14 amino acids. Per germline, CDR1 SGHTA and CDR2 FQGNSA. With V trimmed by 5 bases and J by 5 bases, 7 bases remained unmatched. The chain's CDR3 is CASSMRQGKETQYF. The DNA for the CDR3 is TGTGCCAGCAGCATGCGACAGGGGAAGGAGACCCAGTACTTC.

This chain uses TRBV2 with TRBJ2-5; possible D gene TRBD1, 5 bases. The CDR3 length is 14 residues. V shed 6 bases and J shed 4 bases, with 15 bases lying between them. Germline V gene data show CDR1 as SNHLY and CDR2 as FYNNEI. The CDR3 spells CASRYNRRPETQYF. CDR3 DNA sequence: TGTGCCAGCAGATACAACAGGAGACCAGAGACCCAGTACTTC.

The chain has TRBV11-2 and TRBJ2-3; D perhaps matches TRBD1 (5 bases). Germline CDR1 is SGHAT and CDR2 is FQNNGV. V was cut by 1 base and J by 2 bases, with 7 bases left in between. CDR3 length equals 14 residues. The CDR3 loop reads CASSLVRVTDTQYF. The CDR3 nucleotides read TGTGCCAGCAGCTTAGTCAGGGTCACAGATACGCAGTATTTT.

In nucleotides, the CDR3 is TGTGCCAGCAGACTCCCCCGGGACATCCACTACGAGCAGTACTTC. The encoded protein is CASRLPRDIHYEQYF. V usage is TRBV2 and J usage is TRBJ2-7, with D maybe TRBD1 (6 bases). The germline gives CDR1 SNHLY, CDR2 FYNNEI. CDR3 length equals 15 residues. V lost 6 bases, J lost 3 bases, and 18 bases lay in between.

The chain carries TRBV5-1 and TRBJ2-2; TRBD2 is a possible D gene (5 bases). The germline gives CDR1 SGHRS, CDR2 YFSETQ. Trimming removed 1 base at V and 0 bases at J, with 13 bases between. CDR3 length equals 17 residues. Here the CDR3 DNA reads TGCGCCAGCAGCTTGCACCGCCTGGAGGCGAACACCGGGGAGCTGTTTTTT. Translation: CASSLHRLEANTGELFF.

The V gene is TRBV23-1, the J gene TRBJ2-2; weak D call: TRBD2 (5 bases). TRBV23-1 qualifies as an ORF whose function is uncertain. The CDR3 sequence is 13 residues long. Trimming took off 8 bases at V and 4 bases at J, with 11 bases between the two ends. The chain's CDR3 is CASQKGSTGELFF. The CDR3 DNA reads TGCGCCAGCCAGAAAGGGAGCACCGGGGAGCTGTTTTTT.

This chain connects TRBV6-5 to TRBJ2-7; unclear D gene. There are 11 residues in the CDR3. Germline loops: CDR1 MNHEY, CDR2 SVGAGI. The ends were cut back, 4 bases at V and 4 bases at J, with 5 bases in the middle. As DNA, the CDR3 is TGTGCCAGCAGTTTTATATACGAGCAGTACTTC. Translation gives CASSFIYEQYF.

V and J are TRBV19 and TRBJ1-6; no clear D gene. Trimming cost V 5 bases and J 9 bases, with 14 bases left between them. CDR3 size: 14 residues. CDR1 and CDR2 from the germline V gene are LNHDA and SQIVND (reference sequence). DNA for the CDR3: TGTGCCAGTAGTCCCCGTGGCGGTAGTTCACCCCTCCACTTT. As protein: CASSPRGGSSPLHF.

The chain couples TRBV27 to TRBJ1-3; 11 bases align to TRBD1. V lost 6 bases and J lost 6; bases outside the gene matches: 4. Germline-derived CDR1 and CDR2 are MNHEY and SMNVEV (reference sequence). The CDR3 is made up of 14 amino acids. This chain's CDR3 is CASSSGQGANTIYF. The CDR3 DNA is TGTGCCAGCAGCTCCGGACAGGGGGCAAACACCATATATTTT.

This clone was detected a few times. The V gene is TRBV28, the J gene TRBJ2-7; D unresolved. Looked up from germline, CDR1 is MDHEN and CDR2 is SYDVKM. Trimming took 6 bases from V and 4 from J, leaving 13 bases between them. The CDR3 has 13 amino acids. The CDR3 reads CASSRPVDYEQYF. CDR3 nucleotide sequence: TGTGCCAGCAGCCGTCCTGTAGATTACGAGCAGTACTTC.

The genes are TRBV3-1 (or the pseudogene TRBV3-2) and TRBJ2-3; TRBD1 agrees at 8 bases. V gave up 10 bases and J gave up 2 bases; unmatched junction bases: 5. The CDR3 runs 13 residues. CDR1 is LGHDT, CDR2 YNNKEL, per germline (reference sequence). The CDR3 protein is CATRTGYTDTQYF. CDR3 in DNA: TGTGCCACCCGGACAGGGTACACAGATACGCAGTATTTT.

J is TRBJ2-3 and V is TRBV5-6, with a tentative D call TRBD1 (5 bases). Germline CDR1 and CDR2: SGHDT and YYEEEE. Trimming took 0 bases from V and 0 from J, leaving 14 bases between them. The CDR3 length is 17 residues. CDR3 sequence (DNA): TGTGCCAGCAGCTTGGTGGCCAGGGAAGCTAGCACAGATACGCAGTATTTT. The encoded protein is CASSLVAREASTDTQYF.